This T cell receptor (beta chain) stems from a study of blood T cells in healthy people across ages. Findings of the study overall: In long-lived donors, naive CD4+ cell counts and diversity exceeded those of aged donors.

A second PCR, run for about 6 to 12 cycles, used a sample-barcoded 5' primer plus a J-beta primer mix. TCRdb passed the 5' RACE reads through MiXCR, listing each CDR3 protein once. The sample includes about 780,000 distinct CDR3 sequences, approximately 59% of them seen just once. Isolation recovered at least 7 million PBMCs from every sample. Germline lookup yields CDR1 LNHNV and CDR2 YYDKDF (reference sequence). The CDR3 loop spans 15 amino acids. On this clonotype: Its matching antigen is unknown.

Sequenced sample: blood. This chain uses TRBV15 with TRBJ2-5; TRBD1 or TRBD2 may be the D gene (6 bases each). TRBJ2-7 explains the end of the DNA better; the J call may be wrong. This clonotype was sampled from a man aged 25-45 years in good health. The CDR3 coding sequence is TGTGCCACCAGCTCAGAGAGGTTGGGGGGCGGCGAGCAGTACTTC. Its protein product is CATSSERLGGGEQYF.